The T cell receptor (beta chain) described here comes from a study of blood T cells in healthy people across ages. Through a sample-barcoded 5' primer and a J-beta primer mix, a second PCR was run for about 6 to 12 cycles. From the 5' RACE reads, TCRdb called clonotypes with MiXCR, one entry per CDR3 protein. The sample contains hundreds of thousands of distinct CDR3 sequences, more than 50% of which appear only once. The CDR3 runs to 17 residues. Germline V lookup: CDR1 MNHEY, CDR2 SMNVEV (reference sequence). The V and J ends lost 5 bases and 5 bases, in that order; junction bases with no gene match: 12. The individuals who served as donors were healthy Caucasians living in Russia, aged about 6 to 95. Each donor's blood draw was 7.5 to 10 milliliters of peripheral blood. RNA extraction gave at least 5 micrograms of total RNA per sample.

The receptor was derived from a man aged 40-50 years in good health. The sample taken for sequencing was blood. This sequence joins TRBV27 and TRBJ2-5, with TRBD2 identical over 12 bases. In DNA, the CDR3 is TGTGCCAGCAGTCCGCCGACTAGCGGGGGCCGGGAGGAGACCCAGTACTTC. Translated: CASSPPTSGGREETQYF.